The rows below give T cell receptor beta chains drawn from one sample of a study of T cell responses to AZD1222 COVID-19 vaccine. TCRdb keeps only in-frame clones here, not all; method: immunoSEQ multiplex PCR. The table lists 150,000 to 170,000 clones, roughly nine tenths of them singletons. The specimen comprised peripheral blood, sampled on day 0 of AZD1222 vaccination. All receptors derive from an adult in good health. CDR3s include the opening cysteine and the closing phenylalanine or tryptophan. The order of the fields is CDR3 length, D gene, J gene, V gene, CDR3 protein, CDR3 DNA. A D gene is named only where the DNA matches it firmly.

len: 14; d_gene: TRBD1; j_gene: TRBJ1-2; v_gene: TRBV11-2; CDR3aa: CASSFGTGREGYTF; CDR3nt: TGTGCCAGCAGCTTCGGGACAGGAAGAGAGGGCTACACCTTC
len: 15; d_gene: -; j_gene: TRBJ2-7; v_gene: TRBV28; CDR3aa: CASSLSSGFLSEQYF; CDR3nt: TGTGCCAGCAGTTTATCCTCGGGATTCCTGAGCGAGCAGTACTTC
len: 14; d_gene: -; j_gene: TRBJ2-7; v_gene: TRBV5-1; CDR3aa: CASSLDARTYEQYF; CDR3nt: TGCGCCAGCAGCTTGGATGCCAGGACCTACGAGCAGTACTTC
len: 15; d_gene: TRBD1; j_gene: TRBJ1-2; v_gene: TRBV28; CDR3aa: CASSFSGQGNYGYTF; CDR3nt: TGTGCCAGCAGTTTTTCCGGACAGGGAAACTATGGCTACACCTTC
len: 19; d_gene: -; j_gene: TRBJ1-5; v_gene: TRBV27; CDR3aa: CASSLLEAPNDYSNQPQHF; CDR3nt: TGTGCCAGCAGCCTGTTGGAGGCCCCGAATGATTATAGCAATCAGCCCCAGCATTTT
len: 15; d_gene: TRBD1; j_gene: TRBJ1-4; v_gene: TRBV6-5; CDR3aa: CASSRNRGANEKLFF; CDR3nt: TGTGCCAGCAGCCGGAACAGGGGGGCGAATGAAAAACTGTTTTTT
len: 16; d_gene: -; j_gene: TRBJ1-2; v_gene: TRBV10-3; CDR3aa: CAISESSWTRGYGYTF; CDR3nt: TGTGCCATCAGTGAGTCGTCGTGGACAAGGGGCTATGGCTACACCTTC
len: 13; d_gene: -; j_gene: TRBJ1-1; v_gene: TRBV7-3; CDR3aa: CASSLGRVTEAFF; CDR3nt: TGTGCCAGCAGCCTGGGTAGGGTCACTGAAGCTTTCTTT
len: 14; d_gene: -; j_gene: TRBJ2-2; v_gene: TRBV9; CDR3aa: CASSLTGNTGELFF; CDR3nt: TGTGCCAGCAGCCTTACTGGGAACACCGGGGAGCTGTTTTTT
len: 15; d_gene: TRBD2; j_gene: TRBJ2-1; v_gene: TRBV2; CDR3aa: CASSPLANSYNEQFF; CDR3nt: TGTGCCAGCAGTCCACTAGCGAACTCCTACAATGAGCAGTTCTTC
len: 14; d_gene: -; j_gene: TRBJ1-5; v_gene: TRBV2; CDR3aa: CASSQAPSNQPQHF; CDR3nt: TGTGCCAGCAGCCAAGCCCCTAGCAATCAGCCCCAGCATTTT
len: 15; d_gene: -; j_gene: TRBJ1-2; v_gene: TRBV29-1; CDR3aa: CSVTGSSTLNYGYTF; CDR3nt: TGCAGCGTAACAGGGTCATCGACTCTTAACTATGGCTACACCTTC
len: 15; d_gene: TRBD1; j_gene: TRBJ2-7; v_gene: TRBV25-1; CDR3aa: CASSEFAGQGSEQYF; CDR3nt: TGTGCCAGCAGTGAATTTGCGGGACAGGGGAGCGAGCAGTACTTC
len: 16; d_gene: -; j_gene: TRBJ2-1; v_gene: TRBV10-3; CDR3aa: CAISESGLASYNEQFF; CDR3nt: TGTGCCATCAGTGAGTCGGGGTTAGCCTCCTACAATGAGCAGTTCTTC